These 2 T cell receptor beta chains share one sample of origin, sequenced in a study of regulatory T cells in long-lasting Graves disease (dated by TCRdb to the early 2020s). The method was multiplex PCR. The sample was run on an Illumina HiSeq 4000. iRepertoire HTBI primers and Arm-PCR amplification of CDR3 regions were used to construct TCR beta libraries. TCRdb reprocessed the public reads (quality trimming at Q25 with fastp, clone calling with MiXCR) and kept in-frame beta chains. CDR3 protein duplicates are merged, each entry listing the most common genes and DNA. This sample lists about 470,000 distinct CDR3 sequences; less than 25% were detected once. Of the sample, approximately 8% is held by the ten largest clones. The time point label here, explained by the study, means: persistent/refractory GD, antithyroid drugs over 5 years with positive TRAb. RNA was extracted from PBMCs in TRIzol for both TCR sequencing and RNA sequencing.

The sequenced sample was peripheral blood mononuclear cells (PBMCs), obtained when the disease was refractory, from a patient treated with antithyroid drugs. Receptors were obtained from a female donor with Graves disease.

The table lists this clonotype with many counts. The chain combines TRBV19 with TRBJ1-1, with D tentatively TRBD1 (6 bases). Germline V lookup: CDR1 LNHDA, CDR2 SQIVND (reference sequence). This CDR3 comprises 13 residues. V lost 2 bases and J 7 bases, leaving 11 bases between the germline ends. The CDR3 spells CASSIKRGLEAFF. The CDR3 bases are TGTGCCAGTAGTATAAAGCGGGGGCTTGAAGCTTTCTTT. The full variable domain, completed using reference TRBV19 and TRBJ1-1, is DGGITQSPKYLFRKEGQNVTLSCEQNLNHDAMYWYRQDPGQGLRLIYYSQIVNDFQKGDIAEGYSVSREKKESFPLTVTSAQKNPTAFYLCASSIKRGLEAFFGQGTRLTVV.

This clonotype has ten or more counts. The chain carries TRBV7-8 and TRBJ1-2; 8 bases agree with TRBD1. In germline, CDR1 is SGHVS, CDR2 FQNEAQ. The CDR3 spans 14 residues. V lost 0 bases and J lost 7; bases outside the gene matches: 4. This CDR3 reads CASSLAQGAGGYTF. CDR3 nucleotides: TGTGCCAGCAGCTTAGCCCAGGGGGCTGGTGGCTACACCTTC.